Below, 24 T cell receptor beta chains from the same sample are listed, as sequenced in a study of T cell responses to AZD1222 COVID-19 vaccine. The method was immunoSEQ multiplex PCR; TCRdb's version includes in-frame clones alone and lacks a portion of them. The sample yields about 86,000 clones, around 87% seen once. Sequencing was performed on peripheral blood, taken 28 days after the second AZD1222 dose. These TCRs come from an adult who received the AZD1222 COVID-19 vaccine.

This sequence joins TRBV4-1 and TRBJ1-4; 10 nucleotides match TRBD1. Per germline, CDR1 MGHRA and CDR2 YSYEKL. This CDR3 has 15 residues. V lost 2 bases and J lost 8; bases outside the gene matches: 5. The CDR3 reads CASSQRTGGGEKLFF. The CDR3 region has the DNA TGCGCCAGCAGCCAAAGGACAGGGGGAGGGGAAAAACTGTTTTTT.

This chain uses TRBV10-2 with TRBJ2-7; no clear D gene. CDR1 is WSHSY and CDR2 is SAAADI in the germline V gene. The CDR3 covers 11 residues. Trimming pared 10 bases from V and 5 bases from J, leaving 12 bases between. CDR3 amino acids: CAIRTPDEQYF. The CDR3 region has the DNA TGCGCCATCAGGACCCCCGACGAGCAGTACTTC.

The chain couples TRBV11-3 to TRBJ2-1, with D tentatively TRBD2 (5 bases). This CDR3 spans 16 amino acids. V lost 4 bases and J 5 bases, leaving 18 bases between the germline ends. CDR1 is SGHNT, CDR2 YENEEA, per germline. CDR3 sequence reads: CASSSTESGGNNEQFF. The CDR3 DNA is TGTGCCAGCAGCTCGACCGAAAGCGGCGGCAACAATGAGCAGTTCTTC.

V usage is TRBV29-1 and J usage is TRBJ2-3; the D gene is possibly TRBD2 (6 bases). CDR3 length: 13 residues. Germline V lookup: CDR1 SQVTM, CDR2 ANQGSEA. V was clipped by 6 bases and J by 3 bases, with 13 bases between them. The CDR3 nucleotides read TGCAGCGTGCTTACTAGCCTGACAGATACGCAGTATTTT. Protein product: CSVLTSLTDTQYF.

This chain joins TRBV5-3 and TRBJ2-5, with 9 positions matching TRBD2. TRBV5-3 is an ORF, with its function uncertain. The CDR3 extends over 15 amino acids. V shed 0 bases and J 2 bases; nucleotides not matched to a gene: 2. CDR3 residues: CARSLEREEQETQYF. For the CDR3, the DNA is TGTGCCAGAAGCTTGGAGCGGGAGGAACAAGAGACCCAGTACTTC.

For the CDR3, the DNA is TGTGCCACCGGGGGGCAGAATTCACCCCTCCACTTT. Its protein is CATGGQNSPLHF. This rearrangement joins TRBV7-9 to TRBJ1-6, with TRBD1 as a possible D gene (6 bases). CDR3 length: 12 residues. The V and J ends lost 10 bases and 7 bases respectively, with 11 bases between them. In germline, CDR1 is SEHNR, CDR2 FQNEAQ (reference sequence).

The chain carries TRBV9 and TRBJ1-1; D is unclear. CDR1 and CDR2 (germline): SGDLS, YYNGEE. CDR3 size: 15 residues. The V end lost 0 bases, the J end lost 4 bases, and 13 bases lay between the germline ends. CDR3 sequence: CASSVVAGPGTEAFF. The CDR3 coding sequence is TGTGCCAGCAGCGTAGTAGCGGGCCCAGGCACTGAAGCTTTCTTT.

Only one count was recorded for this clone. The J gene is TRBJ1-3, the V gene TRBV6-1; 7 positions match TRBD1. The J segment lost 4 bases and the V segment lost 2 bases, leaving 5 bases of the junction unmatched. This CDR3 has 15 residues. The germline CDR1 and CDR2 sequences are MNHNS and SASEGT. CDR3 coding DNA: TGTGCCAGCAGTGAATCAGGAGGGGGCGGAAACACCATATATTTT. Protein: CASSESGGGGNTIYF.

The chain has TRBV2 and TRBJ2-3, with 9 positions matching TRBD2. Germline CDR1 and CDR2: SNHLY and FYNNEI. V was clipped by 7 bases and J by 5 bases; unmatched bases: 7. CDR3 length: 14 residues. This chain's CDR3 is CASKSGGQVDTQYF. CDR3 sequence (DNA): TGTGCCAGCAAGAGCGGGGGGCAGGTAGATACGCAGTATTTT.

The CDR3 protein is CATQVDEYRQPQHF. DNA for the CDR3: TGTGCCACCCAGGTGGATGAGTATCGTCAGCCCCAGCATTTT. The rearrangement joins TRBV28 to TRBJ1-5; no clear D gene. Germline CDR1 and CDR2: MDHEN and SYDVKM. There are 14 residues in the CDR3. The ends were cut back, 10 bases at V and 6 bases at J, with 19 bases in the middle. The variable domain in full, with the rest retrieved from reference TRBV28 and TRBJ1-5, is DVKVTQSSRYLVKRTGEKVFLECVQDMDHENMFWYRQDPGLGLRLIYFSYDVKMKEKGDIPEGYSVSREKKERFSLILESASTNQTSMYLCATQVDEYRQPQHFGDGTRLSIL.

The rearrangement joins TRBV7-2 to TRBJ1-1; unclear D gene. The germline CDR1 and CDR2 sequences are SGHTA and FQGNSA. The V end lost 1 base, the J end lost 5 bases, and 8 bases lay between the germline ends. The CDR3 loop spans 13 amino acids. The CDR3: CASSLEGRTEAFF. DNA for the CDR3: TGTGCCAGCAGCTTAGAAGGGCGGACTGAAGCTTTCTTT.

This chain connects TRBV9 to TRBJ1-6; perhaps TRBD1 as D (6 bases). In germline, CDR1 is SGDLS, CDR2 YYNGEE. V lost 3 bases, J lost 3 bases, and 13 bases lay in between. This CDR3 has 16 amino acids. The CDR3 reads CASSAEGEIYNSPLHF. The CDR3 nucleotides are TGTGCCAGCAGCGCGGAGGGGGAGATCTATAATTCACCCCTCCACTTT.

The genes are TRBV27 and TRBJ2-1; D is uncertain. Germline lookup yields CDR1 MNHEY and CDR2 SMNVEV (reference sequence). Trimming cost V 6 bases and J 6 bases, with 6 bases left between them. The CDR3 loop spans 11 amino acids. CDR3 bases: TGTGCCAGCAGGGCCGGCAATGAGCAGTTCTTC. It encodes CASRAGNEQFF.

V gene TRBV29-1 combines with J gene TRBJ1-1, with D possibly matching TRBD1 (6 bases). The CDR3 totals 14 residues. Trimming removed 5 bases at V and 0 bases at J, with 13 bases between. Germline CDR1 reads SQVTM; CDR2 reads ANQGSEA. The CDR3 sequence: CSVKIGQMNTEAFF. As DNA, the CDR3 is TGCAGCGTTAAAATTGGACAGATGAACACTGAAGCTTTCTTT.

This sequence joins TRBV2 and TRBJ2-2; 9 nucleotides line up with TRBD1. After removal of 7 bases from V and 10 bases from J, the junction contained 10 bases not matched to a gene. Germline V gene sequence: CDR1 SNHLY, CDR2 FYNNEI. The CDR3 spans 14 residues. CDR3 in amino acids: CASTYRGQGVELFF. For the CDR3, the DNA is TGTGCCAGCACCTACAGGGGGCAAGGGGTGGAGCTGTTTTTT. The full variable domain, in which reference TRBV2 and TRBJ2-2 provide the parts outside the CDR3, is EPEVTQTPSHQVTQMGQEVILRCVPISNHLYFYWYRQILGQKVEFLVSFYNNEISEKSEIFDDQFSVERPDGSNFTLKIRSTKLEDSAMYFCASTYRGQGVELFFGEGSRLTVL.

V is TRBV30 and J is TRBJ2-1, with 11 bases matching TRBD2. The germline gives CDR1 GTSNPN, CDR2 SVGIG (reference sequence). V shed 0 bases, J shed 8 bases, and the junction held 6 bases outside the gene matches. The CDR3 consists of 15 residues. The CDR3 DNA follows: TGTGCCTGGAGTGTTAGCGGGGGGGCCTTCTATGAGCAGTTCTTC. It codes for CAWSVSGGAFYEQFF.

The chain carries TRBV30 and TRBJ2-7; D is perhaps TRBD1 or TRBD2 (5 bases each). The V gene's germline CDR1 is GTSNPN and CDR2 SVGIG (reference sequence). There are 15 residues in the CDR3. V dropped 3 bases and J dropped 5 bases, with 20 bases sitting between them. Here the CDR3 reads CAWSQEVRVRHEQYF. The CDR3 bases are TGTGCCTGGAGCCAGGAGGTCAGGGTGCGGCACGAGCAGTACTTC. Supplemented by reference TRBV30 and TRBJ2-7, the full variable domain reads SQTIHQWPATLVQPVGSPLSLECTVEGTSNPNLYWYRQAAGRGLQLLFYSVGIGQISSEVPQNLSASRPQDRQFILSSKKLLLSDSGFYLCAWSQEVRVRHEQYFGPGTRLTVT.

The chain employs TRBV25-1 and TRBJ1-3, with a weak D call TRBD1 (5 bases). Per the germline V gene, CDR1 is MGHDK and CDR2 is SYGVNS. The CDR3 spans 13 residues. Deletions cut 6 bases from V and 2 bases from J, with 8 bases between. CDR3 bases: TGTGCCAGCAGGATGGGGGCTGGAAACACCATATATTTT. Translated, it gives CASRMGAGNTIYF.

The rearrangement links TRBV7-9 to TRBJ2-3; TRBD2 matches at 13 bases. CDR3 length: 15 amino acids. CDR1 SEHNR and CDR2 FQNEAQ come from the germline V gene (reference sequence). Germline trimming cut 6 bases from V and 6 bases from J; bases unmatched to any gene: 6. The CDR3 here is CASRRLAGGRDTQYF. CDR3 bases: TGTGCCAGCAGACGACTAGCGGGAGGTCGCGATACGCAGTATTTT.

This chain joins TRBV29-1 and TRBJ2-2; the match to TRBD2 covers 13 bases. The trim removed 2 bases at V and 2 bases at J, leaving 5 bases unmatched. The CDR3 consists of 17 residues. CDR1 SQVTM and CDR2 ANQGSEA come from the germline V gene. The CDR3 DNA sequence: TGCAGCGTTGAATTAGGACTAGCGGGAGTAAACACCGGGGAGCTGTTTTTT. Its protein product is CSVELGLAGVNTGELFF.

The chain is built from TRBV9 and TRBJ2-3, with 12 bases matching TRBD2. The V and J ends lost 4 bases and 0 bases, in that order; junction bases with no gene match: 6. The germline gives CDR1 SGDLS, CDR2 YYNGEE. The length of the CDR3 is 17 residues. For the CDR3, the DNA is TGTGCCAGCAGCCCGCGGACTAGCGGGGTTAGCACAGATACGCAGTATTTT. Translation gives CASSPRTSGVSTDTQYF.

On this clone itself: Compared with germline, one end of the junction differs, possibly owing to a read error. The chain carries TRBV2 and TRBJ2-1, with D perhaps matching TRBD2 (5 bases). This CDR3 comprises 15 residues. Germline V gene lookup returns CDR1 SNHLY and CDR2 FYNNEI. This CDR3 reads CASREEERRYNEQFF. Here the CDR3 DNA reads TGTGCCAGCAGGGAAGAGGAGCGGCGGTACAATGAGCAGTTCTTC.

This chain joins TRBV18 and TRBJ1-1; D uncertain. V shed 2 bases and J shed 1 base, with 11 bases lying between them. The germline gives CDR1 KGHSH, CDR2 LQKENI. CDR3 length equals 15 residues. CDR3 amino acids: CASSPEGTRNTEAFF. The CDR3 DNA follows: TGTGCCAGCTCACCAGAGGGCACCCGGAACACTGAAGCTTTCTTT.

The V and J genes are TRBV10-3 and TRBJ1-1; 8 bases line up with TRBD1. J was trimmed by 5 bases and V by 7 bases; bases with no gene match: 9. The CDR3 has 14 amino acids. Per the germline V gene, CDR1 is ENHRY and CDR2 is SYGVKD. CDR3 sequence (DNA): TGTGCCATCAATTCTGGACAGGGATTAACTGAAGCTTTCTTT. Translated: CAINSGQGLTEAFF.